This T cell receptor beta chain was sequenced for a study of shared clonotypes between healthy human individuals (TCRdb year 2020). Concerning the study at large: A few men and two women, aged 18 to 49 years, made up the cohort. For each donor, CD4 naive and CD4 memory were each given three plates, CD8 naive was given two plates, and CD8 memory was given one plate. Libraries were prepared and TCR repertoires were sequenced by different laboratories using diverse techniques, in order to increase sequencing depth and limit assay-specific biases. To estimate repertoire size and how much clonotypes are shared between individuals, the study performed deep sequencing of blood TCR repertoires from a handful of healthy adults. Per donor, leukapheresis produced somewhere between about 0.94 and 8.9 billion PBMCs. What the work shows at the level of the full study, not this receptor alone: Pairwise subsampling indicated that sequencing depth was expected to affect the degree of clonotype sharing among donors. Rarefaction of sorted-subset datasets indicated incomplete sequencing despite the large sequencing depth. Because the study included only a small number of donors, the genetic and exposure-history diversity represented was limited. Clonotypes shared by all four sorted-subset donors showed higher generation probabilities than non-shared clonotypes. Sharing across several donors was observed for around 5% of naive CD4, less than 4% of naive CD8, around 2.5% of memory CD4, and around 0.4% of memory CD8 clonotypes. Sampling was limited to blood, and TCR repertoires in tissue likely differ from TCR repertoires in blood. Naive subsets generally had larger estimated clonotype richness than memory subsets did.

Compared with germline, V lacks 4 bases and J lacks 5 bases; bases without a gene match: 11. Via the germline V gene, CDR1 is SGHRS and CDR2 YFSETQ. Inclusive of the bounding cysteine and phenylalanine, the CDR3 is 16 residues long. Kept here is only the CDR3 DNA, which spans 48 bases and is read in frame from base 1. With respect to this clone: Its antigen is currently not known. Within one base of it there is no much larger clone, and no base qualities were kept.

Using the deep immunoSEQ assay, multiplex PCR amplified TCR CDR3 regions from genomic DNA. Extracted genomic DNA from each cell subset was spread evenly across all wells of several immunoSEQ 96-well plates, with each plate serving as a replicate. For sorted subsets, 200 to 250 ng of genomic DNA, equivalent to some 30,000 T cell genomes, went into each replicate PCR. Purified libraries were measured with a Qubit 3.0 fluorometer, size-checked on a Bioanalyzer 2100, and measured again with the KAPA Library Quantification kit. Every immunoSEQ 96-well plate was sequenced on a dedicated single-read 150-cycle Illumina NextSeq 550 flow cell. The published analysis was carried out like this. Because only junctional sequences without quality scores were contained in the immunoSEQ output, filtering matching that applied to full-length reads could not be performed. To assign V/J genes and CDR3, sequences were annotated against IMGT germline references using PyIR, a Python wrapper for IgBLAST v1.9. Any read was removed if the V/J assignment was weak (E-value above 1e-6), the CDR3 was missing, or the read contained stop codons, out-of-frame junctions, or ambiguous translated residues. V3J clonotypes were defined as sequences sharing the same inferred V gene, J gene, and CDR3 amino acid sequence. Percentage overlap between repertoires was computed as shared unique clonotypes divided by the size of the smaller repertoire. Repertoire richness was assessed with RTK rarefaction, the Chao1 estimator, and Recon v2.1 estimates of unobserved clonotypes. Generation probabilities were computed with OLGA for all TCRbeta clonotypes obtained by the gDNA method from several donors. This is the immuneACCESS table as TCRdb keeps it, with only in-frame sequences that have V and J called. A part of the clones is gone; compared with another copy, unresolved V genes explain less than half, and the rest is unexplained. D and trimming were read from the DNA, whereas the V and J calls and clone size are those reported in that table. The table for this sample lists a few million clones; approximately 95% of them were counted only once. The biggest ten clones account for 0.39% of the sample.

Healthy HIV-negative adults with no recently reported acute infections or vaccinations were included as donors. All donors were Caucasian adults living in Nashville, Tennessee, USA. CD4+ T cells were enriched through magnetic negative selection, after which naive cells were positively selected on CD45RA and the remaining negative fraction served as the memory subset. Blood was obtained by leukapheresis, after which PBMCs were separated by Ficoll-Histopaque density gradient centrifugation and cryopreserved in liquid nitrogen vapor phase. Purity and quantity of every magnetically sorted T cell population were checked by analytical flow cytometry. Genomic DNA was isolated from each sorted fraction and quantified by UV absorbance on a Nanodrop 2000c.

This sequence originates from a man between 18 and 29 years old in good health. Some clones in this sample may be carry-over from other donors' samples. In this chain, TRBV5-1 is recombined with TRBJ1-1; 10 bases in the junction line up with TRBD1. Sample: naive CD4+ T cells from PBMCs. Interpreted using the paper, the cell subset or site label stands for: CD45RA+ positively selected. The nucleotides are TGCGCCAGCAGCACCCGGGACAGGGGAGGCGGTACTGAAGCTTTCTTT. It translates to CASSTRDRGGGTEAFF.